The clone carrying this TCR beta chain was seen a handful of times. This record belongs to a study of T cells in Graves' hyperthyroidism and ophthalmopathy. Study context: Prior to any treatment, at the point of initial diagnosis, peripheral blood was collected.

With a duration under 2 months, the hyperthyroidism was newly diagnosed in patients aged 18 to 65. Thyroid ultrasound, orbital computed tomography, clinical symptoms, and serum thyroxine and TRAb underpinned diagnoses. Germline assignment: CDR1 SGHRS and CDR2 YFSETQ. Trimming shortened V by 4 bases and J by 4 bases, and 9 bases separated the two germline ends. This CDR3 spans 13 amino acids. It was RNA transcripts that yielded the amplified TCR beta CDR3 regions. The HTBI set primed first-round TCR CDR3 RT-PCR. From the multiplex PCR reads, TCRdb called clonotypes with MiXCR, one entry per CDR3 protein. Here the sample spans 500,000 to 600,000 distinct CDR3 sequences, approximately 15% being singletons.

What was sequenced was blood. This TCR was recovered from a woman younger than 35 with Graves' hyperthyroidism. The J gene is TRBJ2-1, the V gene TRBV5-1; TRBD1 might be the D (5 bases). The CDR3 sequence: CASSGAAYNEQFF. In DNA form, the CDR3 reads TGCGCCAGCAGCGGGGCGGCGTACAATGAGCAGTTCTTC.